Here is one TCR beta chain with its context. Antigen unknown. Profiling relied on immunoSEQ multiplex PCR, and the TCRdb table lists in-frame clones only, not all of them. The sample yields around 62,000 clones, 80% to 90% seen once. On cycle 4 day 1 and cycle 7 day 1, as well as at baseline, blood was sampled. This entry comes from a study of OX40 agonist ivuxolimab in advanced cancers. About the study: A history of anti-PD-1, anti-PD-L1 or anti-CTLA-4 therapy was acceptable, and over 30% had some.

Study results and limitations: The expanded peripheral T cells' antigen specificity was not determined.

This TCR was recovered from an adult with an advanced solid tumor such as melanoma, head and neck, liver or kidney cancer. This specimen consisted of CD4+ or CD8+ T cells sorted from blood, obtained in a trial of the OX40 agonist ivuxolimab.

The CDR3 spells CASGGTGVSYNSPLHF. The CDR3 bases are TGTGCTAGTGGGGGGACAGGGGTGTCCTATAATTCACCCCTCCACTTT. V usage is TRBV12-5 and J usage is TRBJ1-6, with 10 bases aligning to TRBD1. Germline lookup yields CDR1 LGHNT and CDR2 FRNRAP. V was clipped by 6 bases and J by 1 base; unmatched bases: 3. The CDR3 extends over 16 amino acids.